This TCR beta chain derives from a study of T-cell reconstitution after alpha-beta-depleted transplantation in children. The CDR3 is made up of 13 amino acids. Germline loops: CDR1 LGHDT, CDR2 YNNKEL (reference sequence). The library targeted TCRbeta and was prepared with unique molecular identifiers. TCRdb recomputed calls from the PCR reads with MiXCR, one row per CDR3 protein. Here the sample spans about 540,000 distinct CDR3 sequences, about 18% being singletons. Worth noting for this clonotype: Mismatch with germline at one junction end may stem from a read error.

The TCR was taken from a human donor who donated a stem cell graft to a child with acute lymphoblastic leukemia. Here the sequenced sample was PBMCs from the stem cell graft donor, taken from the stem cell graft. The rearrangement joins TRBV3-1 to TRBJ2-1; unclear D gene. CDR3 residues: CASSQDSITPGDF. DNA for the CDR3: TGTGCCAGCAGCCAAGATAGCATCACACCAGGAGACTTC.